This TCR beta chain was obtained from a study of siplizumab effects on memory and regulatory T cells. Overall study findings and caveats: In roughly 80-97% of proliferating CD4+ or CD8+ clones, a naive or memory phenotype could not be assigned. Naive T cells were seen as more diverse than memory cells and as major alloresponse contributors. Significantly reduced by siplizumab was the cumulative frequency of alloreactive sequences, namely those traceable to unstimulated CD4+ memory cells. Proof of suppressive function in proliferating Tregs from siplizumab cultures was not established.

The V gene lost 2 bases and the J gene lost 3 bases, with 10 bases spanning the gap. The CDR3 sequence is 14 residues long. Germline V gene lookup returns CDR1 SGHDN and CDR2 FVKESK. Concerning this clone: The antigen remains undetermined.

Using immunoSEQ multiplex PCR, the repertoire was profiled, and TCRdb retains in-frame clones only, with some absent. This table holds 100,000 or so clones, 85% to 95% found once. This chain uses TRBV14 with TRBJ2-5; TRBD2 might be the D (6 bases). The source is a human donor in good health. The sequenced sample consisted of CD4+ T cells sorted from blood. Written as DNA, the CDR3 is TGTGCCAGCAGCCAAAATGGGGGGAAAGAGACCCAGTACTTC. This gives the protein CASSQNGGKETQYF.